The T cell receptor beta chain described here comes from a study of chemoradiotherapy in HPV16-positive cancers. The method was immunoSEQ multiplex PCR; TCRdb's version includes in-frame clones alone and lacks a portion of them. The top ten clones hold around 2.9% of a sample with 9,500 to 15,000 clones, 90% of them seen once. Sample collection was performed from a patient who underwent chemoradiotherapy. The sequence came from a human donor with HPV-associated anogenital cancer.

The CDR3 DNA sequence: TGCTGCGTAGGAAGTCAAAACATTCAGTACTTC. This codes for CCVGSQNIQYF. The rearrangement uses TRBV20-1 and TRBJ2-4, with unresolved D. The germline CDR1 and CDR2 sequences are DFQATT and SNEGSKA (reference sequence). This CDR3 comprises 11 residues.